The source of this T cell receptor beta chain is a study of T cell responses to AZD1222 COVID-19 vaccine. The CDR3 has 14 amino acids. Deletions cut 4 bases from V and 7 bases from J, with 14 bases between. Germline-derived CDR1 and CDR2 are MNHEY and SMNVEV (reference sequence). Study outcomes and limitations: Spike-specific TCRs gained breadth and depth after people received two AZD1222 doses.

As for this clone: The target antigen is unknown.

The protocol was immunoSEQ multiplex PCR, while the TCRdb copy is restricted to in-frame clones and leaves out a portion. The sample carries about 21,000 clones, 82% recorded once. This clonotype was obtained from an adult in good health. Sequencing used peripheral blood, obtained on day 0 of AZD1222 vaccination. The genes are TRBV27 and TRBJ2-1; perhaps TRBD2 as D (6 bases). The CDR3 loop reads CASSSLLEGNEQFF. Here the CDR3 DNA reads TGTGCCAGCAGTTCCCTCCTGGAGGGGAATGAGCAGTTCTTC.